The rows below give T cell receptor beta chains drawn from one sample of a study of T cell responses to AZD1222 COVID-19 vaccine. The protocol was immunoSEQ multiplex PCR, while the TCRdb copy is restricted to in-frame clones and leaves out a portion. This sample yields tens of thousands of clones, of which 87% are seen a single time; 18% belongs to the top ten. The material sequenced was peripheral blood, taken 28 days after the second AZD1222 dose. These receptors all stem from an adult who received the AZD1222 COVID-19 vaccine. Each CDR3 is given with its conserved first and last residue. Fields, in order: J gene, clone size, D gene, CDR3 length, V gene, CDR3 DNA, CDR3 protein. D genes are given only for firm matches. Rows may omit the clone size; those that give it use once, few, many or a size class.

J gene: TRBJ2-4; clone size: .; D gene: TRBD1; CDR3 length: 14; V gene: TRBV11-1; CDR3 DNA: TGTGCCAGCAGCTCAGGGGGAGCCAAAAACATTCAGTACTTC; CDR3 protein: CASSSGGAKNIQYF
J gene: TRBJ1-3; clone size: once; D gene: .; CDR3 length: 17; V gene: TRBV16; CDR3 DNA: TGTGCCAGCAGCCATAGTCCGGGACCAAGCTCTGGAAACACCATATATTTT; CDR3 protein: CASSHSPGPSSGNTIYF
J gene: TRBJ1-2; clone size: .; D gene: TRBD1; CDR3 length: 14; V gene: TRBV2; CDR3 DNA: TGTGCCAGCAGGGAGGGACAGGGGGATTATGGCTACACCTTC; CDR3 protein: CASREGQGDYGYTF
J gene: TRBJ1-1; clone size: .; D gene: TRBD1; CDR3 length: 16; V gene: TRBV4-2; CDR3 DNA: TGTGCCAGCAGCCAAGTTGGGACAGGGGCAAACACTGAAGCTTTCTTT; CDR3 protein: CASSQVGTGANTEAFF
J gene: TRBJ1-1; clone size: .; D gene: .; CDR3 length: 13; V gene: TRBV9; CDR3 DNA: TGTGCCAGCAGCACTAGTGGGGAGTCTGAAGCTTTCTTT; CDR3 protein: CASSTSGESEAFF
J gene: TRBJ1-4; clone size: few; D gene: .; CDR3 length: 10; V gene: TRBV20-1; CDR3 DNA: TGCAGTGTTATGGGGGCGAAACTGTTTTTT; CDR3 protein: CSVMGAKLFF
J gene: TRBJ2-7; clone size: .; D gene: TRBD1; CDR3 length: 13; V gene: TRBV30; CDR3 DNA: TGTGCCTGCAACCGGGACAGTTCCTACGAGCAGTACTTC; CDR3 protein: CACNRDSSYEQYF
J gene: TRBJ2-2; clone size: .; D gene: TRBD1; CDR3 length: 15; V gene: TRBV28; CDR3 DNA: TGTGCCAGCAGTTTAGGGACAGGGTACACCGGGGAGCTGTTTTTT; CDR3 protein: CASSLGTGYTGELFF
J gene: TRBJ2-2; clone size: .; D gene: .; CDR3 length: 16; V gene: TRBV6-1; CDR3 DNA: TGTGCCAGCAGCGAACGACAGCCACGGAACACCGGGGAGCTGTTTTTT; CDR3 protein: CASSERQPRNTGELFF
J gene: TRBJ1-3; clone size: .; D gene: TRBD1; CDR3 length: 14; V gene: TRBV11-3; CDR3 DNA: TGTGCCAGCAGCCCCGGGACAGTACCAAACACCATATATTTT; CDR3 protein: CASSPGTVPNTIYF
J gene: TRBJ1-6; clone size: .; D gene: .; CDR3 length: 13; V gene: TRBV27; CDR3 DNA: TGTGCCAGCAGGGTTCGGGGGTACTCACCCCTCCACTTT; CDR3 protein: CASRVRGYSPLHF
J gene: TRBJ1-4; clone size: .; D gene: .; CDR3 length: 15; V gene: TRBV18; CDR3 DNA: TGTGCCAGCTCACCAAAGGACACTCTTAATGAAAAACTGTTTTTT; CDR3 protein: CASSPKDTLNEKLFF
J gene: TRBJ1-5; clone size: .; D gene: .; CDR3 length: 13; V gene: TRBV7-8; CDR3 DNA: TGTGCCAGCAGCCCGGGGGTCAATCAGCCCCAGCATTTT; CDR3 protein: CASSPGVNQPQHF
J gene: TRBJ2-5; clone size: .; D gene: .; CDR3 length: 16; V gene: TRBV11-1; CDR3 DNA: TGTGCCAGCAGCCCTAACGGTTTATCTGACAGGGAGACCCAGTACTTC; CDR3 protein: CASSPNGLSDRETQYF
J gene: TRBJ1-6; clone size: .; D gene: TRBD1; CDR3 length: 14; V gene: TRBV2; CDR3 DNA: TGTGCCAGCAGTCCGACAGGGGAGAGTTCACCCCTCCACTTT; CDR3 protein: CASSPTGESSPLHF
J gene: TRBJ1-2; clone size: .; D gene: TRBD1; CDR3 length: 13; V gene: TRBV19; CDR3 DNA: TGTGCCAGCGAGGGGACAGGGGGATATGGCTACACCTTC; CDR3 protein: CASEGTGGYGYTF
J gene: TRBJ1-1; clone size: .; D gene: .; CDR3 length: 13; V gene: TRBV11-3; CDR3 DNA: TGTGCCAGCAGCTTCCGAGGAGGAACTGAAGCTTTCTTT; CDR3 protein: CASSFRGGTEAFF
J gene: TRBJ2-6; clone size: .; D gene: .; CDR3 length: 17; V gene: TRBV19; CDR3 DNA: TGTGCCAGTAGTAGGCGGACAGTCTTATCTGGGGCCAACGTCCTGACTTTC; CDR3 protein: CASSRRTVLSGANVLTF
J gene: TRBJ1-1; clone size: .; D gene: .; CDR3 length: 14; V gene: TRBV5-1; CDR3 DNA: TGCGCCAGCAGCATGGGGCAGTCGAACACTGAAGCTTTCTTT; CDR3 protein: CASSMGQSNTEAFF
J gene: TRBJ1-2; clone size: .; D gene: TRBD1; CDR3 length: 12; V gene: TRBV7-9; CDR3 DNA: TGTGCCAGCAGCCTTACAGGGGATGGCTACACCTTC; CDR3 protein: CASSLTGDGYTF
J gene: TRBJ2-1; clone size: once; D gene: TRBD2; CDR3 length: 14; V gene: TRBV5-1; CDR3 DNA: TGCGCCAGCAGCTTGACGGGAGGATACAATGAGCAGTTCTTC; CDR3 protein: CASSLTGGYNEQFF
J gene: TRBJ1-5; clone size: many; D gene: .; CDR3 length: 12; V gene: TRBV12-3/TRBV12-4; CDR3 DNA: TGTGCCAGCAGTTGGGTCAATCAGCCCCAGCATTTT; CDR3 protein: CASSWVNQPQHF
J gene: TRBJ2-2; clone size: .; D gene: .; CDR3 length: 14; V gene: TRBV7-2; CDR3 DNA: TGTGCCAGCAGCTTACTGGGGAACACCGGGGAGCTGTTTTTT; CDR3 protein: CASSLLGNTGELFF
J gene: TRBJ2-7; clone size: .; D gene: TRBD2; CDR3 length: 14; V gene: TRBV6-4; CDR3 DNA: TGTGCCCTCAAGGTAGCGGGGGCCTGCTACGAGCAGTACTTC; CDR3 protein: CALKVAGACYEQYF
J gene: TRBJ2-5; clone size: .; D gene: TRBD2; CDR3 length: 14; V gene: TRBV3-1/TRBV3-2; CDR3 DNA: TGTGCCAGCAGCCAATACGGGGGGGAAGAGACCCAGTACTTC; CDR3 protein: CASSQYGGEETQYF
J gene: TRBJ1-5; clone size: .; D gene: .; CDR3 length: 13; V gene: TRBV20-1; CDR3 DNA: TGCAGTGCTAGTGGCATCGGCGCGCAGCCCCAGCATTTT; CDR3 protein: CSASGIGAQPQHF
J gene: TRBJ2-2; clone size: .; D gene: TRBD1; CDR3 length: 15; V gene: TRBV28; CDR3 DNA: TGTGCCAGCAGTGCGCCGGGACAGGGGGCCGGGGAGCTGTTTTTT; CDR3 protein: CASSAPGQGAGELFF
J gene: TRBJ1-3; clone size: .; D gene: .; CDR3 length: 13; V gene: TRBV5-6; CDR3 DNA: TGTGCCAGCAGCTTCGGTCGGGGAAACACCATATATTTT; CDR3 protein: CASSFGRGNTIYF